These T cell receptor beta chains were read from a single sample in a study of blood T cell repertoires in COVID-19. Sequencing was performed with immunoSEQ multiplex PCR; in TCRdb, only in-frame clones are kept and a portion is missing. The table lists about 240,000 clones, more than 85% of them singletons. The sequenced sample was PBMCs or T cells enriched from blood (not recorded which). These receptors originate from a woman in her twenties or thirties who had recovered from COVID-19. Each CDR3 is given with its conserved first and last residue. The D gene is left open where the match is weak. A clone size is listed for some rows: how often the clone was seen (once, few, many), or a class if it is expanded.

length,J,V,size,D,CDR3,DNA
15,TRBJ1-2,TRBV29-1,-,-,CSVLGTDRANYGYTF,TGCAGCGTACTCGGGACTGACCGAGCTAACTATGGCTACACCTTC
14,TRBJ1-6,TRBV18,-,-,CASSPSEGNSPLHF,TGTGCCAGCTCACCTTCGGAGGGGAATTCACCCCTCCACTTT
13,TRBJ1-1,TRBV29-1,-,-,CSVCGAGNTEAFF,TGCAGCGTGTGTGGTGCGGGGAACACTGAAGCTTTCTTT
13,TRBJ1-2,TRBV12-3/TRBV12-4,-,TRBD1,CASGRDRGYGYTF,TGTGCCAGCGGGCGGGACAGAGGCTATGGCTACACCTTC
15,TRBJ2-2,TRBV19,-,-,CASSMLDRDTGELFF,TGTGCCAGTAGTATGTTGGACAGAGACACCGGGGAGCTGTTTTTT
15,TRBJ2-7,TRBV13,-,TRBD2,CASSPGTSGSYEQYF,TGTGCCAGCAGCCCCGGGACTAGCGGGAGTTACGAGCAGTACTTC
18,TRBJ2-3,TRBV27,-,TRBD2,CASSLYGLAGTRTDTQYF,TGTGCCAGCAGTTTATATGGACTAGCGGGGACTCGCACAGATACGCAGTATTTT
15,TRBJ1-5,TRBV28,-,TRBD1,CASRNHRQGYQPQHF,TGTGCCAGCAGGAACCACCGACAGGGATATCAGCCCCAGCATTTT
16,TRBJ2-1,TRBV6-9,-,-,CASQKTAGTRYNEQFF,TGTGCCAGCCAAAAGACAGCGGGCACACGATACAATGAGCAGTTCTTC
16,TRBJ2-1,TRBV7-6,once,TRBD1,CASSLRDSLVSNEQFF,TGTGCCAGCAGCTTAAGGGACAGCCTCGTGTCGAATGAGCAGTTCTTC
16,TRBJ1-3,TRBV4-3,-,-,CASSQLGSSSGNTIYF,TGCGCCAGCAGCCAACTGGGCTCCAGCTCTGGAAACACCATATATTTT
14,TRBJ2-5,TRBV30,-,TRBD2,CAWSKTSGIETQYF,TGTGCCTGGAGCAAAACTAGCGGGATCGAGACCCAGTACTTC
15,TRBJ1-1,TRBV18,-,-,CASSGTLDWVTEAFF,TGTGCCAGCTCAGGGACATTAGATTGGGTGACTGAAGCTTTCTTT
11,TRBJ2-5,TRBV30,-,-,CAWSVRETQYF,TGTGCCTGGAGTGTCCGAGAGACCCAGTACTTC
16,TRBJ2-3,TRBV7-3,-,TRBD1,CASSLTGGAAADTQYF,TGTGCCAGCAGCTTGACAGGGGGCGCCGCGGCAGATACGCAGTATTTT
14,TRBJ1-1,TRBV16,-,-,CASSPQGSHTEAFF,TGTGCCAGCAGCCCCCAGGGGAGTCACACTGAAGCTTTCTTT
17,TRBJ2-7,TRBV7-2,-,TRBD2,CASSSGRARKLTYEQYF,TGTGCCAGCAGCTCGGGGAGGGCGCGAAAACTAACCTACGAGCAGTACTTC
15,TRBJ1-1,TRBV11-1,-,TRBD1,CASSARQGENTEAFF,TGTGCCAGCAGCGCGCGACAGGGTGAGAACACTGAAGCTTTCTTT
10,TRBJ1-2,TRBV18,-,TRBD1,CASSRDRPHF,TGTGCCAGCTCACGGGACAGGCCCCACTTC
15,TRBJ2-2,TRBV5-4,-,-,CASSLDRAGTGELFF,TGTGCCAGCAGCTTGGACAGGGCGGGCACCGGGGAGCTGTTTTTT
15,TRBJ1-5,TRBV19,-,TRBD1,CASSNRGNSNQPQHF,TGTGCCAGTAGTAACAGGGGAAATAGCAATCAGCCCCAGCATTTT
13,TRBJ1-2,TRBV5-6,-,TRBD1,CASSFTGTGGYTF,TGTGCCAGCAGCTTCACAGGGACAGGTGGCTACACCTTC
11,TRBJ1-1,TRBV20-1,once,TRBD1,CSVGTVIEAFF,TGCAGTGTCGGGACAGTTATTGAAGCTTTCTTT
13,TRBJ2-3,TRBV6-5,-,-,CASSYSDTGAPYF,TGTGCCAGCAGTTACTCGGATACGGGAGCTCCGTATTTT
14,TRBJ2-2,TRBV5-6,-,-,CASSFRVNTGELFF,TGTGCCAGCAGCTTTAGAGTAAACACCGGGGAGCTGTTTTTT
14,TRBJ1-2,TRBV27,-,TRBD1,CASTPAGGQGGYTF,TGTGCCAGCACCCCGGCAGGGGGTCAGGGCGGCTACACCTTC
17,TRBJ2-1,TRBV7-8,-,TRBD2,CASSSGLAHHTYNEQFF,TGTGCCAGCAGCTCTGGACTAGCACATCACACCTACAATGAGCAGTTCTTC
16,TRBJ2-3,TRBV4-3,-,-,CASSQGAGGRTDTQYF,TGCGCCAGCAGCCAAGGGGCCGGAGGGCGTACAGATACGCAGTATTTT
13,TRBJ1-2,TRBV28,-,-,CASSLDTFMGYTF,TGTGCCAGCAGTCTCGACACCTTTATGGGCTACACCTTC
15,TRBJ2-3,TRBV28,-,TRBD2,CASSLGLAGEGTQYF,TGTGCCAGCAGTTTGGGACTAGCGGGAGAGGGTACGCAGTATTTT
14,TRBJ1-5,TRBV18,-,-,CASSPRDSNQPQHF,TGTGCCAGCTCACCACGCGATAGCAATCAGCCCCAGCATTTT
15,TRBJ2-2,TRBV28,-,TRBD1,CASSRRTGGTGELFF,TGTGCCAGCAGTCGCCGGACAGGGGGGACCGGGGAGCTGTTTTTT
14,TRBJ2-7,TRBV4-1,-,-,CASSLFRGDHEQYF,TGCGCCAGCAGCCTCTTTCGCGGGGACCACGAGCAGTACTTC
17,TRBJ1-5,TRBV19,-,TRBD1,CASSITSGGILNQPQHF,TGTGCCAGTAGTATCACCTCAGGGGGTATTTTGAATCAGCCCCAGCATTTT
14,TRBJ2-7,TRBV28,-,-,CASSFRGEAYEQYF,TGTGCCAGCAGTTTTCGAGGGGAGGCCTACGAGCAGTACTTC
12,TRBJ1-2,TRBV28,-,-,CASMVANVGYTF,TGTGCCAGCATGGTGGCAAATGTGGGCTACACCTTC
15,TRBJ1-1,TRBV10-3,-,-,CASTAHLEMVTEAFF,TGTGCCAGCACTGCCCACCTTGAGATGGTCACTGAAGCTTTCTTT